This T cell receptor (beta chain) was documented in a study of T cell responses to AZD1222 COVID-19 vaccine. Study-level points and caveats: Donors were chiefly white British, with a greater number of females, and clonal diversity was perhaps underestimated. Vaccine-associated CD4 TCRs spanned spike, dominant at 160-218 and 743-854.

The data were produced by immunoSEQ multiplex PCR, yet TCRdb's version contains in-frame clones alone and is incomplete. The table includes 180,000 or so clones, roughly nine tenths detected once. The ends lost 0 bases at V and 5 bases at J; junction bases unmatched: 14. The CDR3 consists of 19 residues. Per the germline V gene, CDR1 is SGHRS and CDR2 is YFSETQ. Pooled samples include second doses given at about 4 or 12 weeks. With regard to this clone: Its antigen is not identified.

This TCR was recovered from an adult who received the AZD1222 COVID-19 vaccine. The chain has TRBV5-1 and TRBJ1-6; TRBD1 matches at 7 bases. The source material was peripheral blood, sampled 28 days after the second AZD1222 dose. CDR3 region: CASSLEAGGRRRNNSPLHF. The DNA for the CDR3 is TGCGCCAGCAGCTTGGAAGCAGGGGGTCGACGACGAAATAATTCACCCCTCCACTTT.